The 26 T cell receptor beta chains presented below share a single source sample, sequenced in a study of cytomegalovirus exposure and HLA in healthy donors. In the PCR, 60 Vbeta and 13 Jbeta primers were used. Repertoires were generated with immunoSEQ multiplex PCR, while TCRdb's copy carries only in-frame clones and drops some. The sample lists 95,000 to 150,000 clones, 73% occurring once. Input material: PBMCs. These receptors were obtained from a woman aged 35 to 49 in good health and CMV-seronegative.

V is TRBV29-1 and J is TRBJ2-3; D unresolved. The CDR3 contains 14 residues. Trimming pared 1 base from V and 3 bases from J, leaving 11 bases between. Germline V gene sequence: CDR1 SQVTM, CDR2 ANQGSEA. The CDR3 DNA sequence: TGCAGCGTTGAAGGTAGTACCCCAACAGATACGCAGTATTTT. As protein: CSVEGSTPTDTQYF.

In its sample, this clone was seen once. The DNA for the CDR3 is TGTGCCATCAGTGAGTCCTGGTTGAGGACAGTGGAGGCCCTCCACTTT. This codes for CAISESWLRTVEALHF. The chain is built from TRBV10-3 and TRBJ1-6; tentatively, D is TRBD1 (6 bases). V lost 0 bases and J lost 14, with 20 bases in between. CDR3 size: 16 residues. Germline V lookup: CDR1 ENHRY, CDR2 SYGVKD.

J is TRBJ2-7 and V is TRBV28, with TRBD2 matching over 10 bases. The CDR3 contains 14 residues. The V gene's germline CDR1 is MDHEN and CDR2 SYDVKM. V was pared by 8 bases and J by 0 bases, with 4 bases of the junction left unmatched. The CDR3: CASRGTSDSYEQYF. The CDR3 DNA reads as TGTGCCAGCCGAGGGACTAGCGACTCCTACGAGCAGTACTTC.

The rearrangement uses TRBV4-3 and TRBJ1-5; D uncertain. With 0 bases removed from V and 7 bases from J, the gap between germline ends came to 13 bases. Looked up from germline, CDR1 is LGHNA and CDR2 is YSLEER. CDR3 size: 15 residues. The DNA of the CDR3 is TGCGCCAGCAGCCAAGAGGTGCAGGCCCGACAGCCCCAGCATTTT. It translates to CASSQEVQARQPQHF.

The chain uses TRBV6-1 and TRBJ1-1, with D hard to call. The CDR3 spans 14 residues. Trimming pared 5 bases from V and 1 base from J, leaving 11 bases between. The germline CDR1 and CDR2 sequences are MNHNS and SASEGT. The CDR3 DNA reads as TGTGCCAGCAGTTATTTAGATCCGAACACTGAAGCTTTCTTT. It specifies CASSYLDPNTEAFF.

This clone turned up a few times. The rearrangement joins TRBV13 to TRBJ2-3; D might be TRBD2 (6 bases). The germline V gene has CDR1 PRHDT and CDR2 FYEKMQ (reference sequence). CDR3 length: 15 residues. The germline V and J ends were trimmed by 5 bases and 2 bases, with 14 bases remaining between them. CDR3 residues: CASSASSGPTDTQYF. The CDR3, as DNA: TGTGCCAGCAGCGCAAGTAGCGGACCCACAGATACGCAGTATTTT. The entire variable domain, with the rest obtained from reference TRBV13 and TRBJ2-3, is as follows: AAGVIQSPRHLIKEKRETATLKCYPIPRHDTVYWYQQGPGQDPQFLISFYEKMQSDKGSIPDRFSAQQFSDYHSELNMSSLELGDSALYFCASSASSGPTDTQYFGPGTRLTVL.

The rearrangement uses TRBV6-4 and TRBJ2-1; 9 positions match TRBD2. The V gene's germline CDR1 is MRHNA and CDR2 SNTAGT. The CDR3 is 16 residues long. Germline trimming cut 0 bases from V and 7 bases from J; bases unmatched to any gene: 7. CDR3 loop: CASSDSGREGRNEQFF. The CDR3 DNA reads TGTGCCAGCAGTGACTCGGGGCGGGAGGGCCGTAATGAGCAGTTCTTC.

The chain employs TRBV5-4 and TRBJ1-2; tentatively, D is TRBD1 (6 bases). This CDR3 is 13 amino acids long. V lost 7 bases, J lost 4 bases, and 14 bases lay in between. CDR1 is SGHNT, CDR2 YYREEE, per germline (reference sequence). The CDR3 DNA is TGTGCCAGCCATACTCAGGGGATCTATGGCTACACCTTC. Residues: CASHTQGIYGYTF.

Here the CDR3 DNA reads TGTGCCAGCAGTGTCGGTCAGGGAAATGAAAAACTGTTTTTT. Translated: CASSVGQGNEKLFF. The V and J genes are TRBV2 and TRBJ1-4, with TRBD1 as a possible D gene (5 bases). Germline V gene lookup returns CDR1 SNHLY and CDR2 FYNNEI. Between the trimmed V and J ends, which lost 4 bases and 5 bases, there was a span of 11 bases. This CDR3 region has 14 residues.

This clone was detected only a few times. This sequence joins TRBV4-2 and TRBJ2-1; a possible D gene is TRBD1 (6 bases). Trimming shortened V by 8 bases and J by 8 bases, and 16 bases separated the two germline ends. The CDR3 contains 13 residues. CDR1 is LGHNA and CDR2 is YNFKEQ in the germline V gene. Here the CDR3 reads CASARQGKDEQFF. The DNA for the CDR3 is TGTGCCAGCGCCCGGCAGGGGAAGGATGAGCAGTTCTTC.

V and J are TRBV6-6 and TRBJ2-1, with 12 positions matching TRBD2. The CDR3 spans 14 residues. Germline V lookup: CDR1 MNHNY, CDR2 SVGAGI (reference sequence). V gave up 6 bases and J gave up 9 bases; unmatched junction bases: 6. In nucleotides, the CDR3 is TGTGCCAGCAGCCTAGCGGGGGGGCAGGTTGAGCAGTTCTTC. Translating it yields CASSLAGGQVEQFF.

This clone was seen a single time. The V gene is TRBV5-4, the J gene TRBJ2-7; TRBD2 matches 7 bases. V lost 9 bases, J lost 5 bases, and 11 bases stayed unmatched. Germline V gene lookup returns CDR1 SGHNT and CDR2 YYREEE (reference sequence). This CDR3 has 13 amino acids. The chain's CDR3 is CATAGERAHEQYF. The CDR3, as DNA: TGTGCCACCGCGGGGGAGAGAGCCCACGAGCAGTACTTC.

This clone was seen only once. CDR3 coding DNA: TGTGCCAGCAGTTACAGGGGACAGGGCGGAGAGACCCAGTACTTC. Residues: CASSYRGQGGETQYF. The chain uses TRBV6-6 and TRBJ2-5, with 9 bases fitting TRBD1. V dropped 2 bases and J dropped 4; count of bases not matched to a gene: 5. The CDR3 consists of 15 residues. CDR1 is MNHNY and CDR2 is SVGAGI in the germline V gene (reference sequence).

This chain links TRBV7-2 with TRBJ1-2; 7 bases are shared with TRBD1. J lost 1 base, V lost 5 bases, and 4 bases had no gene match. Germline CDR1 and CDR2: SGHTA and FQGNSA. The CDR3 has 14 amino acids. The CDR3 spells CASSQGQLNYGYTF. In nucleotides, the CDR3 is TGTGCCAGCAGCCAGGGACAGCTTAACTATGGCTACACCTTC.

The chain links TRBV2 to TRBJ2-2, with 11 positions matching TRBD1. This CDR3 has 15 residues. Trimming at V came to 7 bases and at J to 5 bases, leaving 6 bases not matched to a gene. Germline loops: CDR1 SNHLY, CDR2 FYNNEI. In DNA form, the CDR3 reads TGTGCCAGCACGGGACAGGGGGTTTCAACCGGGGAGCTGTTTTTT. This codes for CASTGQGVSTGELFF.

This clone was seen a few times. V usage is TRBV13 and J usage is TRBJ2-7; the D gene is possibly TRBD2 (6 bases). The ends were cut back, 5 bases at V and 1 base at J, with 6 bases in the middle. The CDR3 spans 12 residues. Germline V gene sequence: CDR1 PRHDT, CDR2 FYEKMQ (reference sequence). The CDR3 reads CASSGGSYEQYF. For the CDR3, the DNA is TGTGCCAGCAGCGGGGGGTCCTACGAGCAGTACTTC.

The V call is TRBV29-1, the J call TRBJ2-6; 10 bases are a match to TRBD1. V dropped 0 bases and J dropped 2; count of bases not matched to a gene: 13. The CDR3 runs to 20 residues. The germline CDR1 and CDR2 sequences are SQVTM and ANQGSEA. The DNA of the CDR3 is TGCAGCGTTGAAGATCCCCTGGGACAGGGGAGGGTAGCTGGGGCCAACGTCCTGACTTTC. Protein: CSVEDPLGQGRVAGANVLTF.

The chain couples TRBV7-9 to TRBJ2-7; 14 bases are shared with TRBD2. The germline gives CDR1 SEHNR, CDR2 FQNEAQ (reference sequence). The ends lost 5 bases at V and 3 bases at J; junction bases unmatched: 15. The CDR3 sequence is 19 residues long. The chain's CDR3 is CASSALPGLAGDVSYEQYF. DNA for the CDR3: TGTGCCAGCAGCGCGCTTCCGGGACTAGCGGGAGATGTCAGCTACGAGCAGTACTTC.

This CDR3 reads CSVERAGYEQYF. CDR3 sequence (DNA): TGCAGCGTTGAGCGGGCGGGCTACGAGCAGTACTTC. The chain is built from TRBV29-1 and TRBJ2-7; D may be TRBD2 (5 bases). The V end lost 3 bases, the J end lost 3 bases, and 9 bases lay between the germline ends. Germline-derived CDR1 and CDR2 are SQVTM and ANQGSEA. There are 12 residues in the CDR3.

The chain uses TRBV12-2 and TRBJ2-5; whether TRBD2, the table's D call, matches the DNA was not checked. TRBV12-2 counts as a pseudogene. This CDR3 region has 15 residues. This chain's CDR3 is CASRLVPSGSGTQYF. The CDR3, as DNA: TGTGCAAGTCGCTTAGTTCCCTCCGGATCGGGGACCCAGTACTTC.

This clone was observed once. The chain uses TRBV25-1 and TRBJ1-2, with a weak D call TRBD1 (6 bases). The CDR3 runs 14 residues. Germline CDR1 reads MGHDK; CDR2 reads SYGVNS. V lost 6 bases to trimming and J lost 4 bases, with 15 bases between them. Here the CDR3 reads CASSLTGGGYGYTF. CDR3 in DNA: TGTGCCAGCAGCCTTACGGGGGGCGGCTATGGCTACACCTTC.

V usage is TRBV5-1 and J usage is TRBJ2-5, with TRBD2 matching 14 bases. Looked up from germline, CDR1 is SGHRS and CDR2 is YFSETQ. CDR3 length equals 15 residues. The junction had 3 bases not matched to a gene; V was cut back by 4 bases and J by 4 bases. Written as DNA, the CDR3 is TGCGCCAGCAGCATCGGACTAGCGGGGGGAGAGACCCAGTACTTC. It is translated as CASSIGLAGGETQYF.

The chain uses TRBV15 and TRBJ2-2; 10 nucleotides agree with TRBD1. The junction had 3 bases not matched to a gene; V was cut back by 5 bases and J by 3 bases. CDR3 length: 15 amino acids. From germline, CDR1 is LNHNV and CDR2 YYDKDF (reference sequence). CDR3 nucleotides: TGTGCCACCAGCCGCGACAGGGGGCACACCGGGGAGCTGTTTTTT. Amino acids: CATSRDRGHTGELFF. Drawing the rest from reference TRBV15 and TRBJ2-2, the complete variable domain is DAMVIQNPRYQVTQFGKPVTLSCSQTLNHNVMYWYQQKSSQAPKLLFHYYDKDFNNEADTPDNFQSRRPNTSFCFLDIRSPGLGDTAMYLCATSRDRGHTGELFFGEGSRLTVL.

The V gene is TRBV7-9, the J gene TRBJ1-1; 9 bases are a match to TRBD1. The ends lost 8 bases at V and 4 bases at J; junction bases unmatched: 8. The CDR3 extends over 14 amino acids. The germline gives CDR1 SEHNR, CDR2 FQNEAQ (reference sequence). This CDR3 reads CASRTTGGLTEAFF. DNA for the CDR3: TGTGCCAGCCGCACGACAGGGGGGCTCACTGAAGCTTTCTTT.

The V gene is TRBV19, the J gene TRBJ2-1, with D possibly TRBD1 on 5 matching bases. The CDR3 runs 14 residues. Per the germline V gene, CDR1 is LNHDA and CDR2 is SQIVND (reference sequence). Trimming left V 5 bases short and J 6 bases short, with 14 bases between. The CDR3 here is CASSWQGRINEQFF. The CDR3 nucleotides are TGTGCCAGTAGTTGGCAGGGAAGGATCAATGAGCAGTTCTTC.

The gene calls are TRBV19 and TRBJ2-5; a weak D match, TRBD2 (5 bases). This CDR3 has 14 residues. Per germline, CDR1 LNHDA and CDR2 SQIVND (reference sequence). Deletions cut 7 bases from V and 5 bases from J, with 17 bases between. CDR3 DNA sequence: TGTGCCAGTAAGACTACCCCCTCCTCGGAGACCCAGTACTTC. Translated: CASKTTPSSETQYF. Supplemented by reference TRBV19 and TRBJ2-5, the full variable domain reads DGGITQSPKYLFRKEGQNVTLSCEQNLNHDAMYWYRQDPGQGLRLIYYSQIVNDFQKGDIAEGYSVSREKKESFPLTVTSAQKNPTAFYLCASKTTPSSETQYFGPGTRLLVL.